This note documents a single T cell receptor (beta chain) sequence. The junction does not match germline at one end; this may be a read error. Germline CDR1 reads MRHNA; CDR2 reads SNTAGT. This CDR3 contains 15 residues. These data originate in a study of cytomegalovirus exposure and HLA in healthy donors. Primers for the PCR totalled 60 Vbeta and 13 Jbeta. The table came from immunoSEQ multiplex PCR; TCRdb's copy has only in-frame clones and leaves some out. Among some 120,000 clones listed, about 80% were seen once. The chain has TRBV6-4 and TRBJ2-1; TRBD1 matches 8 bases. Sequencing was done on a sample of PBMCs. This receptor was taken from a woman in her forties in good health and CMV-seropositive. The CDR3 DNA reads as TGTGCCAGCAGTGACTCCCGGGACAGGAGGGGCAGGAAGGTCTTC. It yields the protein CASSDSRDRRGRKVF.